The entry below describes one T cell receptor (beta chain). The data were obtained in a study of blood T cell repertoires in COVID-19. Across the study: The United States, Italy and Spain supplied acute and convalescent COVID-19 samples.

Authors' processing steps: Amplifying reference gene primers gave estimates of nucleated cell counts. TCRdb's table, derived via immunoSEQ multiplex PCR, lists solely in-frame clones and lacks some. V and J calls and clone size come straight from that table; D and trimming were deduced from the DNA. The top ten hold about 4.2% of the sample, which has around 270,000 clones, 85% to 90% seen once. J gave up 1 base and V 3 bases, and 2 bases lay outside the gene matches. Germline assignment: CDR1 SEHNR and CDR2 FQNEAQ (reference sequence). The CDR3 runs to 15 residues. The sequence derives from a man aged 40-49 years with acute or convalescent COVID-19. The sequenced sample consisted of peripheral blood. V is TRBV7-9 and J is TRBJ2-3, with TRBD1 matching over 9 bases. DNA for the CDR3: TGTGCCAGCAGCTTGGGACAGGGCGGCACAGATACGCAGTATTTT. This gives the protein CASSLGQGGTDTQYF.